This section outlines one T cell receptor beta chain sequence together with its context. Only in-frame clones appear in the TCRdb table, and some are missing; sequencing was by immunoSEQ multiplex PCR. This table has roughly 8,100 clones, about 55% appearing once. The CDR3 has 15 amino acids. Germline loops: CDR1 SGHVS, CDR2 FQNEAQ. Between the trimmed V and J ends, which lost 1 base and 5 bases, there was a span of 12 bases. The entry originates in a study of T cells in narcolepsy. This sequence was found in a human donor with narcolepsy. The V gene is TRBV7-8, the J gene TRBJ1-5; possible D gene TRBD1, 5 bases. Material: CD45RA- memory CD8+ T cells from PBMCs. The chain's CDR3 is CASSLVSGPHQPQHF. Here the CDR3 DNA reads TGTGCCAGCAGCTTAGTATCGGGGCCCCATCAGCCCCAGCATTTT.